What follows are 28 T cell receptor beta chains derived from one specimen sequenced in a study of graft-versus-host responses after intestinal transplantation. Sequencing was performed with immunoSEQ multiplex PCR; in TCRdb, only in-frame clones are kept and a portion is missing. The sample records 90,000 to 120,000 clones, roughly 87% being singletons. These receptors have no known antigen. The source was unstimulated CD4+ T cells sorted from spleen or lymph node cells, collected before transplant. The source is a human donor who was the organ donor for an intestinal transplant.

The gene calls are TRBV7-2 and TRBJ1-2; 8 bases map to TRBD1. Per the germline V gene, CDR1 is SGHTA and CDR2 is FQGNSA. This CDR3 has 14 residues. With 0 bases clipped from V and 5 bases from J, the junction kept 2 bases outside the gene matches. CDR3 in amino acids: CASSLADRGYGYTF. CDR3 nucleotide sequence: TGTGCCAGCAGCTTAGCAGACAGGGGATATGGCTACACCTTC.

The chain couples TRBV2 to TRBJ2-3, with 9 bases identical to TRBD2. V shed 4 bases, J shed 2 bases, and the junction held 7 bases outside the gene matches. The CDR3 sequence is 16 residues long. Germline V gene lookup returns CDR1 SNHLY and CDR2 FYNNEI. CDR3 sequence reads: CASSVRRGGTTDTQYF. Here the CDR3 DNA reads TGTGCCAGCAGTGTGAGGCGGGGGGGGACCACAGATACGCAGTATTTT.

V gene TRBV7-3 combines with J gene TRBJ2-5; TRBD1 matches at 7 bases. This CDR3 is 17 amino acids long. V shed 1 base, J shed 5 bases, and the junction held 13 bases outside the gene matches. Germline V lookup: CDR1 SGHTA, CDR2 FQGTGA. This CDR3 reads CASSLKRRGLVRETQYF. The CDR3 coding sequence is TGTGCCAGCAGCTTAAAACGTAGGGGGCTGGTACGGGAGACCCAGTACTTC. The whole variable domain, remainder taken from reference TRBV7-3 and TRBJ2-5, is GAGVSQTPSNKVTEKGKYVELRCDPISGHTALYWYRQSLGQGPEFLIYFQGTGAADDSGLPNDRFFAVRPEGSVSTLKIQRTERGDSAVYLCASSLKRRGLVRETQYFGPGTRLLVL.

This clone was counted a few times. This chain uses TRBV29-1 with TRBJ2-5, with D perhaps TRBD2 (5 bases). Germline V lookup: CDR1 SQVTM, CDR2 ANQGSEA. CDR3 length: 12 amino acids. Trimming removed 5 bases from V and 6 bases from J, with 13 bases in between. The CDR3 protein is CSVLARLKTQYF. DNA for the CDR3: TGCAGCGTTTTAGCGAGGCTCAAGACCCAGTACTTC.

The CDR3 DNA reads TGCAGTGCTAGAAAGGGGCCCCAGTACTTC. This encodes CSARKGPQYF. V gene TRBV20-1 combines with J gene TRBJ2-5; D might be TRBD1 (5 bases). V lost 2 bases to trimming and J lost 9 bases, with 7 bases between them. CDR3 length: 10 amino acids. Germline V gene lookup returns CDR1 DFQATT and CDR2 SNEGSKA (reference sequence).

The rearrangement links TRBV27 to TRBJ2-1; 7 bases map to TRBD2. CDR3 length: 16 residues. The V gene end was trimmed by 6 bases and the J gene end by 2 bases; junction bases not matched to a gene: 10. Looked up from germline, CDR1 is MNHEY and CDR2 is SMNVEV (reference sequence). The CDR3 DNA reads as TGTGCCAGCAGCCGTAAAGGGACTAACACCTACAATGAGCAGTTCTTC. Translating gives CASSRKGTNTYNEQFF.

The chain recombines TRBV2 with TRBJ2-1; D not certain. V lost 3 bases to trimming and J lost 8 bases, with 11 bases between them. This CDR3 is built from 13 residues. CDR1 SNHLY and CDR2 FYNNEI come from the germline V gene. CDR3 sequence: CASSDWSKHEQFF. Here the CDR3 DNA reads TGTGCCAGCAGTGATTGGTCGAAGCATGAGCAGTTCTTC.

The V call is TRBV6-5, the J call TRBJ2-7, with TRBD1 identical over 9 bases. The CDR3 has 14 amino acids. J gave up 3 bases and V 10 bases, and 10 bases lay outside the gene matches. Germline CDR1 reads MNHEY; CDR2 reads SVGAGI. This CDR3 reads CATRGDRAFYEQYF. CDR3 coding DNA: TGTGCCACCAGAGGGGACAGGGCTTTCTACGAGCAGTACTTC.

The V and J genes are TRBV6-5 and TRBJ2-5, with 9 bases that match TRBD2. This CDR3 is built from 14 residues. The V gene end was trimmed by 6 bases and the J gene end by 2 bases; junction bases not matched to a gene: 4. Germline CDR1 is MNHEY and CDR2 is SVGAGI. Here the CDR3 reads CASSSGGRQETQYF. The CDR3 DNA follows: TGTGCCAGCAGCAGCGGGGGGCGTCAAGAGACCCAGTACTTC.

Written as DNA, the CDR3 is TGTGCCAGCAGCTCACGACACAGCTCCTATAATTCACCCCTCCACTTT. Residues: CASSSRHSSYNSPLHF. The chain recombines TRBV7-9 with TRBJ1-6, with D hard to call. The V gene's germline CDR1 is SEHNR and CDR2 FQNEAQ (reference sequence). Trimming shortened V by 4 bases and J by 0 bases, and 10 bases separated the two germline ends. This CDR3 comprises 16 residues.

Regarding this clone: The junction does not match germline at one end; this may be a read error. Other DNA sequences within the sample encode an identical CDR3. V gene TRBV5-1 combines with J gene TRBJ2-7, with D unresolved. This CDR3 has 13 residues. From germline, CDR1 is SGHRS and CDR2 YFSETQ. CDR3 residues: CASSFRSRNEQYF. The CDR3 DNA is TGCGCCAGCAGCTTTAGATCTCGGAACGAGCAGTACTTT.

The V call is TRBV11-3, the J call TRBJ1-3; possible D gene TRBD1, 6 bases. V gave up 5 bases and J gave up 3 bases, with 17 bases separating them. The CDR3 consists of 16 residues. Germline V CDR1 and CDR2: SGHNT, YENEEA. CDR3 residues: CASSPIRGAYGNTIYF. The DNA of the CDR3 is TGTGCCAGCAGCCCGATTAGGGGGGCCTATGGAAACACCATATATTTT.

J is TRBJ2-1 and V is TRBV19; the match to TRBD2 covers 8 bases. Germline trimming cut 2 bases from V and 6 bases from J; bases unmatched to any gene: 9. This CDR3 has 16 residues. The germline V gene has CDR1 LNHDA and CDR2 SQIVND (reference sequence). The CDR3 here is CASSIMGAGVTNEQFF. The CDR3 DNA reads TGTGCCAGTAGTATAATGGGAGCGGGAGTGACCAATGAGCAGTTCTTC.

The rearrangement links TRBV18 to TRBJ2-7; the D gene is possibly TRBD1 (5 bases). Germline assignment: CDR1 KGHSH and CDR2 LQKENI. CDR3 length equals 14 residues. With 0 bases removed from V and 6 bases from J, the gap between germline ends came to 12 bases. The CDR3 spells CASSPPPRGAEQYF. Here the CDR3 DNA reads TGTGCCAGCTCACCACCGCCACGTGGGGCCGAGCAGTACTTC.

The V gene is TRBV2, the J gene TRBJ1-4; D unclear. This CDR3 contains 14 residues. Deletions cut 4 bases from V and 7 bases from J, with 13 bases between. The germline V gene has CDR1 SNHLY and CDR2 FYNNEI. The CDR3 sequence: CASSVTGIGEKLFF. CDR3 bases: TGTGCCAGCAGTGTGACCGGAATAGGTGAAAAACTGTTTTTT.

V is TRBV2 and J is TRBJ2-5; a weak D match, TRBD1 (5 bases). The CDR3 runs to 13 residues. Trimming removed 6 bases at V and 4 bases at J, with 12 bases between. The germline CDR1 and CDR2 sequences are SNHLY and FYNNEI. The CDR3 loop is CASSPLRGETQYF. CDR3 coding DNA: TGTGCCAGCAGCCCTCTAAGGGGAGAGACCCAGTACTTC.

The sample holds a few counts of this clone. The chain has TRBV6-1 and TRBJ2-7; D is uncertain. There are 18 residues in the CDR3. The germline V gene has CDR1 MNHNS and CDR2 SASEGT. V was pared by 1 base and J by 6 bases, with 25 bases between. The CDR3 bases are TGTGCCAGCAGTGAAGGAGTTGGTCGGGCGGTTCTTGAGTCCGAGCAGTACTTC. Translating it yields CASSEGVGRAVLESEQYF.

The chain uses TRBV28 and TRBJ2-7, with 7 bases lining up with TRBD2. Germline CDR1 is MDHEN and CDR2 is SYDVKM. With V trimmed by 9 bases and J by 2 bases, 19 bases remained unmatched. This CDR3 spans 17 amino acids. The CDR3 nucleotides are TGTGCCAGTTCCCGAGTGGGAAAGGGACTAACAGCCTACGAGCAGTACTTC. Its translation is CASSRVGKGLTAYEQYF. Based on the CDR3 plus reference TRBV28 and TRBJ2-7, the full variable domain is DVKVTQSSRYLVKRTGEKVFLECVQDMDHENMFWYRQDPGLGLRLIYFSYDVKMKEKGDIPEGYSVSREKKERFSLILESASTNQTSMYLCASSRVGKGLTAYEQYFGPGTRLTVT.

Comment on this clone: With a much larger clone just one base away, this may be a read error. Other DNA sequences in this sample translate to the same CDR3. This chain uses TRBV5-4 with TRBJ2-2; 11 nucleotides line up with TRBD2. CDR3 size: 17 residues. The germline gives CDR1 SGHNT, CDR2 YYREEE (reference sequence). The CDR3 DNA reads TGCGCCAGCAGGGCGGGCCTAGCGGGGGGGAACACCGGGGAGCTGTTTTTT. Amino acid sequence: CASRAGLAGGNTGELFF. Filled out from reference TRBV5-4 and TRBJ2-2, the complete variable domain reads ETGVTQSPTHLIKTRGQQVTLRCSSQSGHNTVSWYQQALGQGPQFIFQYYREEENGRGNFPPRFSGLQFPNYSSELNVNALELDDSALYLCASRAGLAGGNTGELFFGEGSRLTVL.

Written as DNA, the CDR3 is TGTGCCATCAGTGAAGTCGGCAGGCTTAATTCACCCCTCCACTTT. This encodes CAISEVGRLNSPLHF. This sequence joins TRBV10-3 and TRBJ1-6; D is unclear. Germline values: CDR1 ENHRY, CDR2 SYGVKD. Between the trimmed V and J ends, which lost 3 bases and 6 bases, there was a span of 12 bases. The CDR3 contains 15 residues.

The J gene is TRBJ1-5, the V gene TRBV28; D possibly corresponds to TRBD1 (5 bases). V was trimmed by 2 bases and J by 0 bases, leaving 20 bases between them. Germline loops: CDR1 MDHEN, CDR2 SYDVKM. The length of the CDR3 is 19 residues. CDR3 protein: CASSLSGAAPSYSNQPQHF. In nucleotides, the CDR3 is TGTGCCAGCAGTTTAAGCGGGGCGGCACCAAGCTATAGCAATCAGCCCCAGCATTTT.

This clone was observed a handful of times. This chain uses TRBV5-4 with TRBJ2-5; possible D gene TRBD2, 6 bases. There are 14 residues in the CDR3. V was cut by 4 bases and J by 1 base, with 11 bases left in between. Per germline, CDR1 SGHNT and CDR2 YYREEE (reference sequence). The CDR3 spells CASSRETAQETQYF. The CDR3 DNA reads TGTGCCAGCAGCCGGGAGACGGCCCAAGAGACCCAGTACTTC. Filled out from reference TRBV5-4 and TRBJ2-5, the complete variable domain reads ETGVTQSPTHLIKTRGQQVTLRCSSQSGHNTVSWYQQALGQGPQFIFQYYREEENGRGNFPPRFSGLQFPNYSSELNVNALELDDSALYLCASSRETAQETQYFGPGTRLLVL.

The chain's CDR3 is CASKEGSAANEKLFF. As DNA, the CDR3 is TGTGCCAGTAAAGAGGGTTCCGCGGCTAATGAAAAACTGTTTTTT. The chain carries TRBV7-2 and TRBJ1-4; no firm D call. Trimming took off 9 bases at V and 3 bases at J, with 17 bases between the two ends. Germline V gives CDR1 SGHTA, CDR2 FQGNSA. The CDR3 runs 15 residues.

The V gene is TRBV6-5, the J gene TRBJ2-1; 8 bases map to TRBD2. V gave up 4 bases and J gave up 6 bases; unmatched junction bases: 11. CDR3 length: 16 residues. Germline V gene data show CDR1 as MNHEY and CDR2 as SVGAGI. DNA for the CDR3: TGTGCCAGCAGTTCGGTACTTCGGACTAGCCGCAATGAGCAGTTCTTC. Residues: CASSSVLRTSRNEQFF.

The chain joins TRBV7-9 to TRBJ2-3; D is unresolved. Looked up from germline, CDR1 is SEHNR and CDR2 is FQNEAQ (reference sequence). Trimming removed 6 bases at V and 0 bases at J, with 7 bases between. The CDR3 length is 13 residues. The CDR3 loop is CASRGRSTDTQYF. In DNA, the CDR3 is TGTGCCAGCAGAGGTCGGAGCACAGATACGCAGTATTTT.

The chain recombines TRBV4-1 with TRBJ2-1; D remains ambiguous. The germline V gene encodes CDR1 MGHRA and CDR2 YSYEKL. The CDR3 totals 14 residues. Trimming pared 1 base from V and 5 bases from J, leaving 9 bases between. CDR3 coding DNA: TGCGCCAGCAGCCAAGCGTCGATACACAATGAGCAGTTCTTC. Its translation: CASSQASIHNEQFF.

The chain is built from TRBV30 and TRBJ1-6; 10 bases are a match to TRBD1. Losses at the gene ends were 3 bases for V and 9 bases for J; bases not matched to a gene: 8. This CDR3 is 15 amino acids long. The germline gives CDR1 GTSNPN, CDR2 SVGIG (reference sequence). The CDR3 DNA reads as TGTGCCTGGAGCAGAGGACAGGGGGGGACTTCACCCCTCCACTTT. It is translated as CAWSRGQGGTSPLHF.

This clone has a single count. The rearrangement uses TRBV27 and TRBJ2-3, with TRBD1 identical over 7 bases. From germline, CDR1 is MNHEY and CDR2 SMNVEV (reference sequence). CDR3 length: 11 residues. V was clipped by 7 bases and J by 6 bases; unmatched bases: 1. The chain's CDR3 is CASTRGDTQYF. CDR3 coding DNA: TGTGCCAGCACCAGGGGGGATACGCAGTATTTT.